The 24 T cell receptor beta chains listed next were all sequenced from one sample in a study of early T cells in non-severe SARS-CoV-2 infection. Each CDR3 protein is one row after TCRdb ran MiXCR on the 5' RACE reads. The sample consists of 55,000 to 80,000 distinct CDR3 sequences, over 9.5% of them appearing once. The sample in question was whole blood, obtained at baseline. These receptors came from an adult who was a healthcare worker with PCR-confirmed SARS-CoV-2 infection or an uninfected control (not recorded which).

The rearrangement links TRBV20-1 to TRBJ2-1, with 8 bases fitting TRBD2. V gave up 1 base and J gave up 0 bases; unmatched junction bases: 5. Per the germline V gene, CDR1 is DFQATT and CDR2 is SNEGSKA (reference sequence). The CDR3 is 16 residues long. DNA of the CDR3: TGCAGTGCTAGAGTTAGCGGGACCCCCTCCTACAATGAGCAGTTCTTC. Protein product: CSARVSGTPSYNEQFF.

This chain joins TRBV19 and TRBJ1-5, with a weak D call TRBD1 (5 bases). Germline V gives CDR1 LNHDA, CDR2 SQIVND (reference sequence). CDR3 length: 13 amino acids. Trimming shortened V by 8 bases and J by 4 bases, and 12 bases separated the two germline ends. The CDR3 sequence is CASGIDRNQPQHF. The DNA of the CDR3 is TGTGCCAGTGGCATCGACAGAAATCAGCCCCAGCATTTT.

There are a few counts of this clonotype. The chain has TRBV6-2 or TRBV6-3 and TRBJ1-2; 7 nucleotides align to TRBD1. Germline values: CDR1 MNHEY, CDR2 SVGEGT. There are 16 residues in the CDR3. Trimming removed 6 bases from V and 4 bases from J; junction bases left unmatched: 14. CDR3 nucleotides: TGTGCCAGCAGGCCCCCGGGGACAGCCTATTTCTATGGCTACACCTTC. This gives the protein CASRPPGTAYFYGYTF.

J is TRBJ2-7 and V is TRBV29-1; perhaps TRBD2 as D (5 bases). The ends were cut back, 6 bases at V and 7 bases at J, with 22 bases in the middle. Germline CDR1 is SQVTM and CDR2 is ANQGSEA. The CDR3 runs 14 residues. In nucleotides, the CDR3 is TGCAGCGTGGCGCAGGTGGCCCACTCGGGAGAGCAGTACTTC. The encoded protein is CSVAQVAHSGEQYF.

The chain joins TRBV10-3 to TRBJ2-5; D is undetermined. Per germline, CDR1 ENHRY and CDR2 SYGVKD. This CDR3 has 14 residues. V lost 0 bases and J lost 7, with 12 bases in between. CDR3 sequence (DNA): TGTGCCATCAGTGAGTCGCCAGGTTCGCCGACCCAGTACTTC. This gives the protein CAISESPGSPTQYF.

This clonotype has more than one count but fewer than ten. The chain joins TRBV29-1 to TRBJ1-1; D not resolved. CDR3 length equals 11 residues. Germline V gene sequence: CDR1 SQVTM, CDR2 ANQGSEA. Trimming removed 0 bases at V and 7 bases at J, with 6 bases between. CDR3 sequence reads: CSVEDTGEAFF. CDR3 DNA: TGCAGCGTTGAAGATACCGGTGAAGCTTTCTTT.

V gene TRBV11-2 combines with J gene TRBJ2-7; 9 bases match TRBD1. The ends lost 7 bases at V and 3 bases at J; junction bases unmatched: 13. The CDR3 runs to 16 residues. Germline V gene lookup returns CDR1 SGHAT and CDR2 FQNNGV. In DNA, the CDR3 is TGTGCCAGCAAACCATTTCGGGGACAGGGCCTCTACGAGCAGTACTTC. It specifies CASKPFRGQGLYEQYF.

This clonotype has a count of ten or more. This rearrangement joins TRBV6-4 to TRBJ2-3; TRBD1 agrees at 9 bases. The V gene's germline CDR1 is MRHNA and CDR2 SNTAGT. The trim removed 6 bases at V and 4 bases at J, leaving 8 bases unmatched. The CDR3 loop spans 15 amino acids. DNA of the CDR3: TGTGCCAGCAGCCCGACAGGGGGAGGAGCAGATACGCAGTATTTT. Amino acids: CASSPTGGGADTQYF.

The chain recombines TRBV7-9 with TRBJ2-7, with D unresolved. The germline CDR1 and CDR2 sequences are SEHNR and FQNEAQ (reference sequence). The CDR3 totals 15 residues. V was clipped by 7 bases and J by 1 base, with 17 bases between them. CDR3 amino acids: CASTSERSLSYEQYF. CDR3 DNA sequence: TGTGCCAGCACTTCGGAGCGCAGTCTATCCTACGAGCAGTACTTC.

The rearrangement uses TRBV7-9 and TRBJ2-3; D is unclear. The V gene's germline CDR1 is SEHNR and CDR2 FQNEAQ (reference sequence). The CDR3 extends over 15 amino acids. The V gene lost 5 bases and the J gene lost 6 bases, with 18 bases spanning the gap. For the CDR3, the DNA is TGTGCCAGCAGCCGACCGGGCCAAAGGTCCGATACGCAGTATTTT. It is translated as CASSRPGQRSDTQYF.

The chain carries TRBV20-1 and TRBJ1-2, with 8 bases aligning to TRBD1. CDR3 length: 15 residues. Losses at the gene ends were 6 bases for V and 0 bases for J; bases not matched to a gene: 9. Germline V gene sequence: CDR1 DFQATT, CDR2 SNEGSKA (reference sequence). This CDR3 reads CSARQGRGPNYGYTF. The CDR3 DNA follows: TGCAGTGCCAGACAGGGGAGAGGTCCTAACTATGGCTACACCTTC.

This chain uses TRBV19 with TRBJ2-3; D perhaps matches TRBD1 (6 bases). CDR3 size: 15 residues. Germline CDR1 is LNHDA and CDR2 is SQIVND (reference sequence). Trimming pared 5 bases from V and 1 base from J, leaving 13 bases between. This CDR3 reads CASSWGPGGTDTQYF. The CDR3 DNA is TGTGCCAGTAGTTGGGGGCCCGGGGGCACAGATACGCAGTATTTT.

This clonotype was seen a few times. This CDR3 is CASSMMNEQFF. In nucleotides, the CDR3 is TGTGCCAGCAGCATGATGAATGAGCAGTTCTTC. The chain uses TRBV12-3 or TRBV12-4 and TRBJ2-1, with D uncertain. This CDR3 spans 11 amino acids. The V and J ends lost 6 bases and 7 bases respectively, with 7 bases between them.

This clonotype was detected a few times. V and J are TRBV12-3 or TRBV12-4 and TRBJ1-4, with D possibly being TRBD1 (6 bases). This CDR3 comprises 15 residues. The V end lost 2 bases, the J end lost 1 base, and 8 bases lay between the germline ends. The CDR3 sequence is CASSLSRGTNEKLFF. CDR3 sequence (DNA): TGTGCCAGCAGTTTAAGCAGGGGAACTAATGAAAAACTGTTTTTT.

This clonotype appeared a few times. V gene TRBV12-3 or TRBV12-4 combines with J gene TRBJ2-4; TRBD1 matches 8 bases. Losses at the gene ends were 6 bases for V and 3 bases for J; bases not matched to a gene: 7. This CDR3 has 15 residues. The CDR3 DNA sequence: TGTGCCAGCAGGCTCAAGGACAGGGACAAAAACATTCAGTACTTC. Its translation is CASRLKDRDKNIQYF.

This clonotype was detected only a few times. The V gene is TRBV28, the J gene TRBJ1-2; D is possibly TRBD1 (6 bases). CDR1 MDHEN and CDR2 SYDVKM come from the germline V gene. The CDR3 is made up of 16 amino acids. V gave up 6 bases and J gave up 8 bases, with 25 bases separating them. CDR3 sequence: CASSLTGHTTLWGYTF. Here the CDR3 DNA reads TGTGCCAGCAGCCTAACAGGGCATACGACCCTATGGGGCTACACCTTC.

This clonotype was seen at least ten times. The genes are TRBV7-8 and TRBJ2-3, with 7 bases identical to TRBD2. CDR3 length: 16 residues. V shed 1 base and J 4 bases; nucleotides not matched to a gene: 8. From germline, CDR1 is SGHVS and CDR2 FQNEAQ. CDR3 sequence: CASSLVSGGSPDTQYF. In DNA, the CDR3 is TGTGCCAGCAGCTTAGTAAGTGGCGGGAGCCCAGATACGCAGTATTTT. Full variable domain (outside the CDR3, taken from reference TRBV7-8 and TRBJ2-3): GAGVSQSPRYKVAKRGQDVALRCDPISGHVSLFWYQQALGQGPEFLTYFQNEAQLDKSGLPSDRFFAERPEGSVSTLKIQRTQQEDSAVYLCASSLVSGGSPDTQYFGPGTRLTVL.

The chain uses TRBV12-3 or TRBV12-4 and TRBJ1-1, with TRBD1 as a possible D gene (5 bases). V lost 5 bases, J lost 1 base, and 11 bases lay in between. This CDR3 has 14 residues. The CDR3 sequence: CASSPLTANTEAFF. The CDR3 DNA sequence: TGTGCCAGCAGTCCCCTGACAGCGAACACTGAAGCTTTCTTT.

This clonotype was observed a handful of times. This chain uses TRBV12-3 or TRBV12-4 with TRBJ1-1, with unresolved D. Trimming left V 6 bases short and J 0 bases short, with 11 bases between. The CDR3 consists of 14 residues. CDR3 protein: CASSLTLMNTEAFF. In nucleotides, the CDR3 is TGTGCCAGCAGCCTGACCCTGATGAACACTGAAGCTTTCTTT.

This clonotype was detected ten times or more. The DNA of the CDR3 is TGTGCCAGCAGCCAACTTTCCCTCTACGAGCAGTACTTC. Amino acids: CASSQLSLYEQYF. This rearrangement joins TRBV3-1 to TRBJ2-7; D gene unclear. Looked up from germline, CDR1 is LGHDT and CDR2 is YNNKEL (reference sequence). The CDR3 covers 13 residues. V was shortened by 2 bases and J by 3 bases, with 8 bases between the two germline ends.

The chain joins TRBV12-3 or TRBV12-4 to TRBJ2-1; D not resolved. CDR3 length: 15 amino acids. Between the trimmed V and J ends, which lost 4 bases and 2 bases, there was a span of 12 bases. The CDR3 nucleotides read TGTGCCAGCAGTTCCCAATTGGGCGCCTACAATGAGCAGTTCTTC. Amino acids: CASSSQLGAYNEQFF.

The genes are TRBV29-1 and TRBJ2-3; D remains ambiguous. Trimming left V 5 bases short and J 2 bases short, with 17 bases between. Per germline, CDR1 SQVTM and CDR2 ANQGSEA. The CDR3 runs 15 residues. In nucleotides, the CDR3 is TGCAGCGTTAGACCCCGCGGTCTGTACACAGATACGCAGTATTTT. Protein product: CSVRPRGLYTDTQYF.

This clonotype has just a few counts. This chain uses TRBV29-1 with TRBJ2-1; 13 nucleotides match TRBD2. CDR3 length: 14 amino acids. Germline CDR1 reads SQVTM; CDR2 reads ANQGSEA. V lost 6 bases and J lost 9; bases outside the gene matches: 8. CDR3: CSVRTSGSRVEQFF. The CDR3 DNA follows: TGCAGCGTCAGGACTAGCGGGAGTCGGGTTGAGCAGTTCTTC.

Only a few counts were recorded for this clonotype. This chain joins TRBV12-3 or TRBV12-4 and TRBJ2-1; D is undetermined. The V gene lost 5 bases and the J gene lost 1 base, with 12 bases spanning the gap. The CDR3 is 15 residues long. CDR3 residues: CASSLPGSSYNEQFF. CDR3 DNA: TGTGCCAGCAGTCTGCCCGGCAGTTCCTACAATGAGCAGTTCTTC.